Ten or more counts support the clone carrying this TCR beta chain. Its antigen is undetermined. Unique molecular identifiers were built into the TCRbeta library. A single record per CDR3 protein comes from TCRdb applying MiXCR to the PCR reads. This table holds about 640,000 distinct CDR3 sequences, 10% to 15% found once. Losses at the gene ends were 0 bases for V and 4 bases for J; bases not matched to a gene: 8. Looked up from germline, CDR1 is DFQATT and CDR2 is SNEGSKA (reference sequence). The CDR3 length is 15 residues. This sample is part of a study of T-cell reconstitution after alpha-beta-depleted transplantation in children. Notes on the study in general: High day-60 TCRbeta diversity in some patients came from surviving recipient T cells and thymic progenitors. Two months or so post-transplant, alpha-beta T cells reportedly derived from several hundred expanded graft clones.

V is TRBV20-1 and J is TRBJ2-7; 8 nucleotides align to TRBD1. This specimen was PBMCs, mostly from graft donor cells, taken 360 days after TCRalphabeta/CD19-depleted stem cell transplant. This receptor was identified in a male patient younger than 18 who had a stem cell transplant for acute myeloid leukemia, so the T cells may come from the graft donor. Written as DNA, the CDR3 is TGCAGTGCTAGAGACCCCGGACAGGGACCATACGAGCAGTACTTC. It is translated as CSARDPGQGPYEQYF.